This is a list of T cell receptor beta chains from one sample in a study of blood T cell repertoires in COVID-19. Assay: immunoSEQ multiplex PCR; the TCRdb copy retains only in-frame clones and omits some. The table lists 85,000 to 120,000 clones, under 85% of them singletons, with around 15% in the top ten. The specimen sequenced was peripheral blood. The origin of the receptors is an older woman with acute or convalescent COVID-19. Each CDR3 is given with its conserved first and last residue. The order of the fields is J gene, V gene, D gene, clone size, CDR3 length, CDR3 protein, CDR3 DNA. A D gene is named only where the DNA matches it firmly. Size is omitted from some rows. Given values are once, few, many or a class for expanded clones.

j_call: TRBJ2-1; v_call: TRBV7-8; d_call: NA; clone_size: few; cdr3_length: 14; cdr3_aa: CASSLAENYNEQFF; cdr3_nt: TGTGCCAGCAGCTTAGCGGAGAACTACAATGAGCAGTTCTTC
j_call: TRBJ1-2; v_call: TRBV3-1/TRBV3-2; d_call: NA; clone_size: many; cdr3_length: 14; cdr3_aa: CASRQEGGSYGYTF; cdr3_nt: TGTGCCAGCAGGCAGGAGGGAGGGAGCTATGGCTACACCTTC
j_call: TRBJ1-6; v_call: TRBV18; d_call: TRBD1; clone_size: NA; cdr3_length: 18; cdr3_aa: CASSEAPATGGRNSPLHF; cdr3_nt: TGTGCCAGCTCAGAGGCCCCGGCGACAGGGGGAAGGAATTCACCCCTCCACTTT
j_call: TRBJ2-1; v_call: TRBV5-8; d_call: TRBD1; clone_size: once; cdr3_length: 13; cdr3_aa: CASRDRGHNEQFF; cdr3_nt: TGTGCCAGTCGGGACAGGGGACACAATGAGCAGTTCTTC
j_call: TRBJ1-1; v_call: TRBV2; d_call: NA; clone_size: NA; cdr3_length: 15; cdr3_aa: CASSEPGFLNTEAFF; cdr3_nt: TGTGCCAGCAGTGAACCAGGGTTCCTGAACACTGAAGCTTTCTTT
j_call: TRBJ2-1; v_call: TRBV29-1; d_call: TRBD2; clone_size: few; cdr3_length: 14; cdr3_aa: CSVEGTSGRNEQFF; cdr3_nt: TGCAGCGTTGAAGGGACTAGCGGGAGAAATGAGCAGTTCTTC
j_call: TRBJ2-2; v_call: TRBV9; d_call: NA; clone_size: NA; cdr3_length: 15; cdr3_aa: CASSGTLANTGELFF; cdr3_nt: TGTGCCAGCAGCGGAACCCTAGCGAACACCGGGGAGCTGTTTTTT
j_call: TRBJ2-2; v_call: TRBV27; d_call: TRBD1; clone_size: NA; cdr3_length: 14; cdr3_aa: CASTLRGRTGELFF; cdr3_nt: TGTGCCAGCACCCTCAGGGGGCGAACCGGGGAGCTGTTTTTT
j_call: TRBJ2-1; v_call: TRBV3-1/TRBV3-2; d_call: TRBD2; clone_size: NA; cdr3_length: 17; cdr3_aa: CASSRELAGLLYNEQFF; cdr3_nt: TGTGCCAGCAGCCGGGAACTAGCGGGCCTACTCTACAATGAGCAGTTCTTC
j_call: TRBJ1-4; v_call: TRBV5-1; d_call: TRBD1; clone_size: NA; cdr3_length: 15; cdr3_aa: CASSLEGQGGEKLFF; cdr3_nt: TGCGCCAGCAGCTTGGAGGGACAGGGAGGAGAAAAACTGTTTTTT
j_call: TRBJ1-1; v_call: TRBV5-1; d_call: NA; clone_size: NA; cdr3_length: 13; cdr3_aa: CASSPQGFTEAFF; cdr3_nt: TGCGCCAGCAGCCCCCAGGGATTCACTGAAGCTTTCTTT
j_call: TRBJ1-2; v_call: TRBV29-1; d_call: TRBD1; clone_size: NA; cdr3_length: 13; cdr3_aa: CSVRRTGQDGYTF; cdr3_nt: TGCAGCGTACGACGGACAGGGCAAGATGGCTACACCTTC
j_call: TRBJ2-1; v_call: TRBV19; d_call: TRBD1; clone_size: NA; cdr3_length: 15; cdr3_aa: CASSIGSRGHNEQFF; cdr3_nt: TGTGCCAGTAGTATAGGAAGTAGGGGGCACAATGAGCAGTTCTTC
j_call: TRBJ2-7; v_call: TRBV5-1; d_call: NA; clone_size: NA; cdr3_length: 14; cdr3_aa: CASRQQGAGHEQYF; cdr3_nt: TGCGCCAGCAGGCAACAGGGCGCTGGGCACGAGCAGTACTTC
j_call: TRBJ1-1; v_call: TRBV9; d_call: NA; clone_size: NA; cdr3_length: 11; cdr3_aa: CASGGDTEAFF; cdr3_nt: TGTGCCAGCGGGGGGGACACTGAAGCTTTCTTT
j_call: TRBJ2-1; v_call: TRBV7-8; d_call: TRBD1; clone_size: NA; cdr3_length: 14; cdr3_aa: CASSPRGSYNEQFF; cdr3_nt: TGTGCCAGCAGCCCCAGGGGGTCCTACAATGAGCAGTTCTTC
j_call: TRBJ2-4; v_call: TRBV6-5; d_call: TRBD1; clone_size: NA; cdr3_length: 14; cdr3_aa: CASSLGQGGNIQYF; cdr3_nt: TGTGCCAGCAGTCTCGGACAGGGGGGAAACATTCAGTACTTC
j_call: TRBJ2-7; v_call: TRBV6-5; d_call: NA; clone_size: NA; cdr3_length: 13; cdr3_aa: CASSEVPGYEQYF; cdr3_nt: TGTGCCAGCAGCGAGGTTCCAGGGTACGAGCAGTACTTC
j_call: TRBJ1-2; v_call: TRBV5-4; d_call: NA; clone_size: NA; cdr3_length: 13; cdr3_aa: CASSSFDTYGYTF; cdr3_nt: TGTGCCAGTTCTTCCTTTGACACTTATGGCTACACCTTC
j_call: TRBJ1-2; v_call: TRBV9; d_call: NA; clone_size: NA; cdr3_length: 14; cdr3_aa: CASSEDSYLFGYTF; cdr3_nt: TGTGCCAGCAGCGAGGACAGTTACTTATTTGGCTACACCTTC